This TCR beta chain was obtained from a study of naive and memory T cell subsets. Germline assignment: CDR1 LGHNA and CDR2 YSLEER. This CDR3 has 14 residues. V was trimmed by 5 bases and J by 4 bases, leaving 14 bases between them. Whole-study results and caveats: Especially in CD8 cells, naive repertoires contained a few larger clonotypes, possibly CD45RA-re-expressing memory cells.

An equimolar mix of two oligonucleotides served as the beta constant-region primer for TRBC1 and TRBC2. The ligated cDNA underwent four PCR rounds using SP2 and nested alpha and beta constant-region primers. The cDNA 3' end received a ligated single-stranded oligonucleotide carrying the SP2 primer and a 12-nucleotide UMI. TCRdb reprocessed the UMI-ligation and nested PCR reads with MiXCR, giving one entry per CDR3 protein. This sample yields about 100,000 distinct CDR3 sequences, of which roughly 15% are seen a single time; around 2.7% belongs to the top ten. This clonotype rates as medium-sized. Its antigen is not known.

V usage is TRBV4-3 and J usage is TRBJ1-2, with D perhaps TRBD1 (5 bases). This clonotype was obtained from a human donor in good health. The specimen sequenced was naive CD8+ T cells from blood. The CDR3 DNA is TGCGCCAGCAGCGATTTGGAGGGGAGCTATGGCTACACCTTC. It encodes CASSDLEGSYGYTF.